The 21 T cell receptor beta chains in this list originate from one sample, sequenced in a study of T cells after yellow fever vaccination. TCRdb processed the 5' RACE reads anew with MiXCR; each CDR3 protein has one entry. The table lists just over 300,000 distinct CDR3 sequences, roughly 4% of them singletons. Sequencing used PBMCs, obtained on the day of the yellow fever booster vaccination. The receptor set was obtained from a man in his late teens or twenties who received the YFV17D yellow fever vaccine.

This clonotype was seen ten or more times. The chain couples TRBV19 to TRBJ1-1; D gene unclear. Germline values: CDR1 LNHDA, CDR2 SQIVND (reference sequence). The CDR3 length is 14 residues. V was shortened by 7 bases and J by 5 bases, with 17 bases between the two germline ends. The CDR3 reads CASTRLGFDTEAFF. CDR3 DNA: TGTGCCAGTACTAGACTCGGGTTCGATACTGAAGCTTTCTTT. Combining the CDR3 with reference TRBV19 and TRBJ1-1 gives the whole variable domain DGGITQSPKYLFRKEGQNVTLSCEQNLNHDAMYWYRQDPGQGLRLIYYSQIVNDFQKGDIAEGYSVSREKKESFPLTVTSAQKNPTAFYLCASTRLGFDTEAFFGQGTRLTVV.

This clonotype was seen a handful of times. Written as DNA, the CDR3 is TGCAGTGCTAGAGATCTGACAGGAGAACCTGGCTACACCTTC. Translating it yields CSARDLTGEPGYTF. This rearrangement joins TRBV20-1 to TRBJ1-2; D perhaps matches TRBD1 (6 bases). Trimming left V 0 bases short and J 7 bases short, with 15 bases between. CDR1 and CDR2 from the germline V gene are DFQATT and SNEGSKA (reference sequence). This CDR3 region has 14 residues.

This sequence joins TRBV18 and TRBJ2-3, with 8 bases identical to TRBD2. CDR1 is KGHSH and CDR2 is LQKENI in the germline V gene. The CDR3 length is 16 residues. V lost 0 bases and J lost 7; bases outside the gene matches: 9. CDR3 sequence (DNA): TGTGCCAGCTCACCACCGTCGGCCGGGGGGGAGAATACGCAGTATTTT. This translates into CASSPPSAGGENTQYF.

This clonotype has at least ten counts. CDR3 region: CASGSIAGPGRVTDTQYF. The DNA of the CDR3 is TGTGCCAGCGGCAGTATTGCCGGTCCCGGACGGGTCACAGATACGCAGTATTTT. The genes are TRBV7-6 and TRBJ2-3; D uncertain. Germline values: CDR1 SGHVS, CDR2 FNYEAQ. V lost 8 bases and J lost 2, with 26 bases in between. The CDR3 has 18 residues.

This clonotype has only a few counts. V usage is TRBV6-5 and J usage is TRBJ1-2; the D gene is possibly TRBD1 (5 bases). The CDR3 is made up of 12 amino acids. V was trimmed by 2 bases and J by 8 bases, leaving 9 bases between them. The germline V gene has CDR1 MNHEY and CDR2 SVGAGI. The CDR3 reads CASSYGAGGYTF. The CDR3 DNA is TGTGCCAGCAGTTACGGGGCTGGGGGCTACACCTTC.

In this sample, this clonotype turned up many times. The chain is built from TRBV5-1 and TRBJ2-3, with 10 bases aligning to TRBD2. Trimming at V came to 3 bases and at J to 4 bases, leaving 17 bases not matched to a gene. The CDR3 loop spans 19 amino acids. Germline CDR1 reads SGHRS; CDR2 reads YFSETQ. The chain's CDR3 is CASSSAYSGGTTRSDTQYF. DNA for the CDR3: TGCGCCAGCAGCTCCGCTTATAGCGGGGGGACTACGAGGTCAGATACGCAGTATTTT.

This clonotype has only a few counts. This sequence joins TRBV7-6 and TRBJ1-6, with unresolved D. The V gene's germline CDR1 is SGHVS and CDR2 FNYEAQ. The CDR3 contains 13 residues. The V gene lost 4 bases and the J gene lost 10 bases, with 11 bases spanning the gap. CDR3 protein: CASSSFAGSPLHF. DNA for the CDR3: TGTGCCAGCAGCTCCTTTGCGGGCTCACCCCTCCACTTT. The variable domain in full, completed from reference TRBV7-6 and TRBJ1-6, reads GAGVSQSPRYKVTKRGQDVALRCDPISGHVSLYWYRQALGQGPEFLTYFNYEAQQDKSGLPNDRFSAERPEGSISTLTIQRTEQRDSAMYRCASSSFAGSPLHFGNGTRLTVT.

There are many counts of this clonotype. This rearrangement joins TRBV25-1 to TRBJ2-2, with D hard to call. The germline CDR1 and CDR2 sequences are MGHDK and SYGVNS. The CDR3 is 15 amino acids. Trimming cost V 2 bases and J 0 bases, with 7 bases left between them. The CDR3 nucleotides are TGTGCCAGCAGTGAAAGACGGGCGAACACCGGGGAGCTGTTTTTT. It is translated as CASSERRANTGELFF.

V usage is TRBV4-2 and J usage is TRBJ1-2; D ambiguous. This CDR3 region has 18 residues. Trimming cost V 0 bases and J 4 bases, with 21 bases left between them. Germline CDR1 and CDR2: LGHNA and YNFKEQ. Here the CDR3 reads CASSQDPSRPGLGYGYTF. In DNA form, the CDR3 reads TGTGCCAGCAGCCAAGATCCTTCAAGGCCAGGATTGGGCTATGGCTACACCTTC.

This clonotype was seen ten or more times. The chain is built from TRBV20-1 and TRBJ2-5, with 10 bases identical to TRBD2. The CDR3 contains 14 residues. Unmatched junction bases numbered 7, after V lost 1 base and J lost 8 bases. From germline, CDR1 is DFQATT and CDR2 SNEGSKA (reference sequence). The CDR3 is CSARVQRGGSTQYF. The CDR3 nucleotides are TGCAGTGCTAGAGTCCAGCGGGGGGGCAGCACCCAGTACTTC.

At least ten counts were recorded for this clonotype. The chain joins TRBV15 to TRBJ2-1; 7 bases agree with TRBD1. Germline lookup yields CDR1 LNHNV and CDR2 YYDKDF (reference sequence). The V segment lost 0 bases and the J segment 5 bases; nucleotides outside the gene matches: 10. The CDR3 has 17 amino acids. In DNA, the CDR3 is TGTGCCACCAGCAGAGATCCTCCCACAGGACAGGACAATGAGCAGTTCTTC. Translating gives CATSRDPPTGQDNEQFF.

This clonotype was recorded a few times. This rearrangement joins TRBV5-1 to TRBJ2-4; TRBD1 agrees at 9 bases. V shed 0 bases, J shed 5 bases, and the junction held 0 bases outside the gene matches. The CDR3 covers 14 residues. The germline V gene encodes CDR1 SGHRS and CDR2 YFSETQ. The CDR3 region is CASSLGTGENIQYF. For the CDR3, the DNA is TGCGCCAGCAGCTTGGGGACAGGGGAAAACATTCAGTACTTC.

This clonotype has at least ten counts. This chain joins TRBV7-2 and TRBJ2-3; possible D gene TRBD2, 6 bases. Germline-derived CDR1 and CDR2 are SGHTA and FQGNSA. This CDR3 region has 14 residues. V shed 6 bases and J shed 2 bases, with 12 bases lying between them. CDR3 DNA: TGTGCCAGCAGGCGGGATTCAAACACAGATACGCAGTATTTT. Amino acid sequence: CASRRDSNTDTQYF.

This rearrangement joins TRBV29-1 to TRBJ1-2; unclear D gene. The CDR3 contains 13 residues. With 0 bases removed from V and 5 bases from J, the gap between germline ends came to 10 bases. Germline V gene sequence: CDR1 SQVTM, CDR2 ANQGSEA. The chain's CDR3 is CSVEEDGPYGYTF. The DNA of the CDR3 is TGCAGCGTTGAAGAGGACGGCCCATATGGCTACACCTTC.

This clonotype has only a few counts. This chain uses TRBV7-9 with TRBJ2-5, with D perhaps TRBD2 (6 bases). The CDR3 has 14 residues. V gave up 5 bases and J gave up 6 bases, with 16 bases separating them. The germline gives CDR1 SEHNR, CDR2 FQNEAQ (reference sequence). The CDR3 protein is CASSPLRGSQTQYF. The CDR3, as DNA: TGTGCCAGCAGCCCTCTTCGGGGGAGTCAGACCCAGTACTTC.

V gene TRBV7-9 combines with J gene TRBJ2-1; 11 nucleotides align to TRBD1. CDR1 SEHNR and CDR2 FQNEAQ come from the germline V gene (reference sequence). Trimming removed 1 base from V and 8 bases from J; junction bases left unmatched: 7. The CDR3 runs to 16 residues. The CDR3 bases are TGTGCCAGCAGCTTAGACGGACAGGGGGCAAACCATGAGCAGTTCTTC. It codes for CASSLDGQGANHEQFF.

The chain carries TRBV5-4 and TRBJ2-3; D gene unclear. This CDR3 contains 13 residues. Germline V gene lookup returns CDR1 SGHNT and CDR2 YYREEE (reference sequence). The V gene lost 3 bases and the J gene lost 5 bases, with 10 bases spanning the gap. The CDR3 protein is CASSSQCEDTQYF. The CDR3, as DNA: TGTGCCAGCAGCTCACAGTGTGAAGATACGCAGTATTTT.

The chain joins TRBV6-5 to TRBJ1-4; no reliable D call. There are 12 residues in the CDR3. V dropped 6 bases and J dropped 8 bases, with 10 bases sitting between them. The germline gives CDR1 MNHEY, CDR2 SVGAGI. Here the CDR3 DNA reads TGTGCCAGCAGGACGGGCAGGGAAAAACTGTTTTTT. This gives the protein CASRTGREKLFF.

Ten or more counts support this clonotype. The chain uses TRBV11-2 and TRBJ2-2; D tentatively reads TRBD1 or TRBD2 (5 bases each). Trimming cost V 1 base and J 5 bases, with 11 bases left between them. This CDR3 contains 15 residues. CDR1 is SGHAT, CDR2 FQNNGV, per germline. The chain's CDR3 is CASSLGAGSTGELFF. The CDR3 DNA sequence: TGTGCCAGCAGCTTAGGAGCAGGGAGTACCGGGGAGCTGTTTTTT.

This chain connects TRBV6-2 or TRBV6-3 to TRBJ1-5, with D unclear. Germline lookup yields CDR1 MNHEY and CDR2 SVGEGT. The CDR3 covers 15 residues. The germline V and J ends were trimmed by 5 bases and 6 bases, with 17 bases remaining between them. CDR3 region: CASSRTVAIGQPQHF. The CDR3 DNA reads TGTGCCAGCAGTCGGACTGTGGCTATAGGTCAGCCCCAGCATTTT.

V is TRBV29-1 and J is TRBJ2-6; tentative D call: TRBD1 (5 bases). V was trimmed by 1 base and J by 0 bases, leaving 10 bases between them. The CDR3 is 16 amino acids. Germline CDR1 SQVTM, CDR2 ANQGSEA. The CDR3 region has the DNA TGCAGCGTTGAAGGGGGCAGCCACTCTGGGGCCAACGTCCTGACTTTC. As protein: CSVEGGSHSGANVLTF.